Below, one TCR beta chain is given with its context. The sample comes from a study of blood T cell repertoires in COVID-19. Germline V gene data show CDR1 as SGDLS and CDR2 as YYNGEE. CDR3 length: 16 residues. V lost 4 bases, J lost 7 bases, and 21 bases lay in between. Assay used: immunoSEQ multiplex PCR; TCRdb lists only in-frame clones, some missing. In the table there are under 150,000 clones, about four fifths of which are singletons. The origin of this receptor is a man aged 80 or over with acute or convalescent COVID-19. The sample was peripheral blood. The genes are TRBV9 and TRBJ2-1; perhaps TRBD1 as D (6 bases). The CDR3 loop reads CASSSSEGVQGNEQFF. The CDR3 DNA reads as TGTGCCAGCAGCTCTTCTGAGGGGGTTCAGGGGAATGAGCAGTTCTTC.